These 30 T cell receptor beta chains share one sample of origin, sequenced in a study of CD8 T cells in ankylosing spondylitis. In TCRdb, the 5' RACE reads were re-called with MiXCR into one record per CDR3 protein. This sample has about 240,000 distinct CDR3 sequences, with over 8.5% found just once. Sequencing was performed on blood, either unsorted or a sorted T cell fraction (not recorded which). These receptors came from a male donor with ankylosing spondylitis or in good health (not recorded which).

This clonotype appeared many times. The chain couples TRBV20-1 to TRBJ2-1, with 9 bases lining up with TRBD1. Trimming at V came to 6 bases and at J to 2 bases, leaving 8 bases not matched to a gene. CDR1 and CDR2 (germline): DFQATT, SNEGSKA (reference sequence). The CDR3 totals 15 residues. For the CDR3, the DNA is TGCAGTGCCCCTCCCCGGGACAGGGCCTACAATGAGCAGTTCTTC. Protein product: CSAPPRDRAYNEQFF.

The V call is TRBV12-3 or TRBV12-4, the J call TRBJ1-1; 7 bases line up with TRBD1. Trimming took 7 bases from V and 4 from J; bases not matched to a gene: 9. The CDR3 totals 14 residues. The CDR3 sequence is CASTERQGITEAFF. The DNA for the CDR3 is TGTGCCAGCACCGAGAGACAGGGAATCACTGAAGCTTTCTTT.

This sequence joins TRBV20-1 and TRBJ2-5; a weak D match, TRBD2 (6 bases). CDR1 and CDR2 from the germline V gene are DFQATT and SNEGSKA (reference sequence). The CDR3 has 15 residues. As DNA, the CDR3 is TGCAGCGGTAGCCAGGCTGCGGGGTGGCATGAGACCCAGTACTTC. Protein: CSGSQAAGWHETQYF.

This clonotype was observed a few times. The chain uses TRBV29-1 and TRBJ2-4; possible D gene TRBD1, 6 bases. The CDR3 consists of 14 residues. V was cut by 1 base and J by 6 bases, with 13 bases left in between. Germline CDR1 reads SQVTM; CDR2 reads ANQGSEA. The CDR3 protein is CSVEVQGSRNIQYF. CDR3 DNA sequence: TGCAGCGTTGAAGTCCAGGGGTCGAGAAACATTCAGTACTTC.

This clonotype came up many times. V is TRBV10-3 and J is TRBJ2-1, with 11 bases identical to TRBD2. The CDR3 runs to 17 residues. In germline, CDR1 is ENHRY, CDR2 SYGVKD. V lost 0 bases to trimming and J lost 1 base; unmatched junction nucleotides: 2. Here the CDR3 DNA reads TGTGCCATCAGTGAGTCGTCTAGCGGGGGGTCCTACAATGAGCAGTTCTTC. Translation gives CAISESSSGGSYNEQFF.

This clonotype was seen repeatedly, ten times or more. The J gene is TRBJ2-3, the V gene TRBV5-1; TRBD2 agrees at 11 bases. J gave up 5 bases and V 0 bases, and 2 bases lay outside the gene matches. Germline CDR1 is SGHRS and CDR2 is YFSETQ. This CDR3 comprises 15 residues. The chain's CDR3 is CASSLVGTSGDTQYF. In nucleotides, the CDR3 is TGCGCCAGCAGCTTGGTAGGGACTAGCGGAGATACGCAGTATTTT.

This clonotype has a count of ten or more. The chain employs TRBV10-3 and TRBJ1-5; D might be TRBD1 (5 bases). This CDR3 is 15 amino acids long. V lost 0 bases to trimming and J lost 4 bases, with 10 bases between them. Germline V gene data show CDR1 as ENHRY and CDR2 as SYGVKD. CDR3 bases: TGTGCCATCAGTGAGTCGGGGCAAAGGAATCAGCCCCAGCATTTT. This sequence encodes CAISESGQRNQPQHF.

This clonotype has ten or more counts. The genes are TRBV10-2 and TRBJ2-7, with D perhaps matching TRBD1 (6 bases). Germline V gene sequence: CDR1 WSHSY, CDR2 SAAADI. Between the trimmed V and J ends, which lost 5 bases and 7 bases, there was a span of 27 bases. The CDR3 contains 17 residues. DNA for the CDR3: TGCGCCAGCAGTCGGTTCATCTCCGGGACAATCGGGAAGGAGCAGTACTTC. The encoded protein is CASSRFISGTIGKEQYF.

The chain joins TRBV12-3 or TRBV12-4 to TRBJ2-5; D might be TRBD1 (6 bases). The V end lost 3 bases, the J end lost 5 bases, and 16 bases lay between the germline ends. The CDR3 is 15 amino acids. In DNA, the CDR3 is TGTGCCAGCAGTTTCCCCTCAGGGGCCCTGGAGACCCAGTACTTC. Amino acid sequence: CASSFPSGALETQYF.

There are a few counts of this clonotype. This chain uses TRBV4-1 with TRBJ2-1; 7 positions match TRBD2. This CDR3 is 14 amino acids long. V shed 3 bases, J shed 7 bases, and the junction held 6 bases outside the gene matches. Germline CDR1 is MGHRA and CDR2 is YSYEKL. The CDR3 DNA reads TGCGCCAGCAGCCAGCCCTCTAGCGGTAATGAGCAGTTCTTC. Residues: CASSQPSSGNEQFF.

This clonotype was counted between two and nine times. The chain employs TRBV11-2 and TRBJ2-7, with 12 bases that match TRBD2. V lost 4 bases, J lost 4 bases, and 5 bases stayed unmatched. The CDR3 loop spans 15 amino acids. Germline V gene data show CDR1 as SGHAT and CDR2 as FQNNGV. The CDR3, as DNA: TGTGCCAGCAGCTCTCTAGCGGGAGGGCGATACGAGCAGTACTTC. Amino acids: CASSSLAGGRYEQYF.

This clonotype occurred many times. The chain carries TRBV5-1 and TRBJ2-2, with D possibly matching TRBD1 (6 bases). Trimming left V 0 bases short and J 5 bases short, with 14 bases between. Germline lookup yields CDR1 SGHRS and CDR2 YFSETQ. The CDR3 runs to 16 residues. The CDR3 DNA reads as TGCGCCAGCAGCTTGGAAGGACAGCCTCCAACCGGGGAGCTGTTTTTT. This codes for CASSLEGQPPTGELFF.

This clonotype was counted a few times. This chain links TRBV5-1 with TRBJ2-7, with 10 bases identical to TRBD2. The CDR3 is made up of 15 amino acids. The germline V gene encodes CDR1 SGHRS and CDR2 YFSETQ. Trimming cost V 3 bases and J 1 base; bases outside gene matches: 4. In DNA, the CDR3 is TGCGCCAGCAGCTCCGGACTAGCGGTATCCTACGAGCAGTACTTC. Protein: CASSSGLAVSYEQYF.

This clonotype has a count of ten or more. The CDR3 loop reads CASSLGGYNEQFF. CDR3 nucleotide sequence: TGCGCCAGCAGCTTGGGAGGATACAATGAGCAGTTCTTC. V gene TRBV5-1 combines with J gene TRBJ2-1; D unclear. The V gene's germline CDR1 is SGHRS and CDR2 YFSETQ. V lost 0 bases and J 4 bases, leaving 5 bases between the germline ends. The CDR3 has 13 residues.

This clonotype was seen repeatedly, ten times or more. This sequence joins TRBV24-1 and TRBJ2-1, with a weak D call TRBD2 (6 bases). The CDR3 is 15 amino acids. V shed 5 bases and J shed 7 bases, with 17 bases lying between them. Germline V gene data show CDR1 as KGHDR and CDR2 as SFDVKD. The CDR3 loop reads CATSVPAGYWNEQFF. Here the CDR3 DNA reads TGTGCCACCAGTGTCCCCGCGGGGTACTGGAATGAGCAGTTCTTC.

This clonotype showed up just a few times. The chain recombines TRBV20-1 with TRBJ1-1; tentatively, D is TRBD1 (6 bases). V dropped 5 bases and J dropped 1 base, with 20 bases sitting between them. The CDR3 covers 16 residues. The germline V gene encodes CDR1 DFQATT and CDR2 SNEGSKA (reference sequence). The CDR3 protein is CSAWVLGAAGNTEAFF. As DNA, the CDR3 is TGCAGTGCTTGGGTTTTGGGGGCCGCGGGGAACACTGAAGCTTTCTTT.

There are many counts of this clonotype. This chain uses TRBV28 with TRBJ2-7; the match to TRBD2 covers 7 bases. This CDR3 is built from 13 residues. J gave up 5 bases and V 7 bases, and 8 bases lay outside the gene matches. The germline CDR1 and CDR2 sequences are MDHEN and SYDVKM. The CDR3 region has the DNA TGTGCCAGCACAAGCGGGACTTCCCACGAGCAGTACTTC. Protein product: CASTSGTSHEQYF.

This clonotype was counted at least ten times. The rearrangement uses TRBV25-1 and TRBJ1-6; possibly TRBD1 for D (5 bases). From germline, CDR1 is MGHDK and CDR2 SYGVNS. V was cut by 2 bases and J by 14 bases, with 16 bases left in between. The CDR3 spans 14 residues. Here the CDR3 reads CASSEEGNPPTLHF. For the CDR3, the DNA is TGTGCCAGCAGTGAAGAGGGGAACCCTCCGACCCTCCACTTT.

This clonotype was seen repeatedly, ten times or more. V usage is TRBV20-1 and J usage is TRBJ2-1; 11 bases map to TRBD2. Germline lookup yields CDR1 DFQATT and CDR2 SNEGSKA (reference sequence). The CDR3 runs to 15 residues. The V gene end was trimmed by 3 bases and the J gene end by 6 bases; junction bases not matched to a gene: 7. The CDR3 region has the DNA TGCAGTGCTAGCCCACCGGGACTAGCGGCCAATGAGCAGTTCTTC. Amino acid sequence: CSASPPGLAANEQFF.

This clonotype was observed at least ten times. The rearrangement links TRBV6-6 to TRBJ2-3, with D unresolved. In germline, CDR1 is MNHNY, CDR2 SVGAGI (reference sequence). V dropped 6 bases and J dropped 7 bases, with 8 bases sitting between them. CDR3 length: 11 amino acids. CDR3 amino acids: CASRQTHTQYF. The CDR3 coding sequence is TGTGCCAGCAGGCAGACTCATACGCAGTATTTT.

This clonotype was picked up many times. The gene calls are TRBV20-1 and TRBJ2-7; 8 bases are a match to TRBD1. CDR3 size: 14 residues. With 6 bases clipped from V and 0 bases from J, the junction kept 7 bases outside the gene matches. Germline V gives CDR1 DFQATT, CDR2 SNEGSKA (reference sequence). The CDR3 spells CSAPDRVLSYEQYF. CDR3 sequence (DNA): TGCAGTGCCCCGGACAGGGTCCTCTCCTACGAGCAGTACTTC.

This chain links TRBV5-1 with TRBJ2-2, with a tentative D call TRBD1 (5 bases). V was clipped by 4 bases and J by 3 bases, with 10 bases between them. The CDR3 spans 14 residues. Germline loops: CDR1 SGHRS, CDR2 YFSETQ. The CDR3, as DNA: TGCGCCAGCAGCCCCTTGACAGACACCGGGGAGCTGTTTTTT. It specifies CASSPLTDTGELFF.

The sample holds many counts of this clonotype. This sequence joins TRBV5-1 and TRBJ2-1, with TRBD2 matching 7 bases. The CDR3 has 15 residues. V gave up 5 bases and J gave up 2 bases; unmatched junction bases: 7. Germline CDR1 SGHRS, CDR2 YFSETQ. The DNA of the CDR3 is TGCGCCAGCAGGGCGGCTAGCGGTGCCTACAATGAGCAGTTCTTC. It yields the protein CASRAASGAYNEQFF.

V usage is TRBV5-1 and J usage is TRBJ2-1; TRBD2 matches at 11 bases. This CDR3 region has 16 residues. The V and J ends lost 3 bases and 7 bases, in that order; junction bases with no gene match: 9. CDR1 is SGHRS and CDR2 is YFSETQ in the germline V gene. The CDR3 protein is CASSSPGLAEVNEQFF. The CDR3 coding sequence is TGCGCCAGCAGCTCACCGGGACTAGCGGAAGTTAATGAGCAGTTCTTC.

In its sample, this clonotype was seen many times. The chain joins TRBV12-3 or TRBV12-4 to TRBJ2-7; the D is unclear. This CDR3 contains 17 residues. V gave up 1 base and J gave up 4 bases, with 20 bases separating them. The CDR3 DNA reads TGTGCCAGCAGTTTAGGCGTCGGGCCCACCATCTTATACGAGCAGTACTTC. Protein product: CASSLGVGPTILYEQYF.

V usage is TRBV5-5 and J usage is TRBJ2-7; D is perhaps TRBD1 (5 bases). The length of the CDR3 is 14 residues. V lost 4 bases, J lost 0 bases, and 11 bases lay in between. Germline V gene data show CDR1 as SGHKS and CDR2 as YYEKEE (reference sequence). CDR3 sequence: CASSSTTDSYEQYF. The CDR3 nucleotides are TGTGCCAGCAGCAGCACGACAGACTCCTACGAGCAGTACTTC.

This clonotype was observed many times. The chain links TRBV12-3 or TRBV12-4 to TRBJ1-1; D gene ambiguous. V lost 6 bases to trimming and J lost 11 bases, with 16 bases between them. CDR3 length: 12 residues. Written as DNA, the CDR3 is TGTGCCAGCAGCCAGAACCCGTTTGACGCTTTCTTT. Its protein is CASSQNPFDAFF.

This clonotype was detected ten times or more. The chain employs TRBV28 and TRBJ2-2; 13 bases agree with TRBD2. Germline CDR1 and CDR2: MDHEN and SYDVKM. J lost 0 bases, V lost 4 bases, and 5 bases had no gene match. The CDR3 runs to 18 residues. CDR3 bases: TGTGCCAGCAGTTCATTTGGGACTAGCGGGGCGAACACCGGGGAGCTGTTTTTT. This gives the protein CASSSFGTSGANTGELFF. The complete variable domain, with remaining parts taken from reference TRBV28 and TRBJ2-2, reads DVKVTQSSRYLVKRTGEKVFLECVQDMDHENMFWYRQDPGLGLRLIYFSYDVKMKEKGDIPEGYSVSREKKERFSLILESASTNQTSMYLCASSSFGTSGANTGELFFGEGSRLTVL.

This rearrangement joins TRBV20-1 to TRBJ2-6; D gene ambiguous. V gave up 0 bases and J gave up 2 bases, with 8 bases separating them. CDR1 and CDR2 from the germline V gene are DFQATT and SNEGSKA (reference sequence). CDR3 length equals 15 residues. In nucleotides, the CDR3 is TGCAGTGCTAGAGATCAGGTCGCTGGGGCCAACGTCCTGACTTTC. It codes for CSARDQVAGANVLTF.

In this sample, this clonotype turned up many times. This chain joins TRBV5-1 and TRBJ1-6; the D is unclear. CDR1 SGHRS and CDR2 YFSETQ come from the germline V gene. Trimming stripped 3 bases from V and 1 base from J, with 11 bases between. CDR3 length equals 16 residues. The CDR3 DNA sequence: TGCGCCAGCAGCTCAGCAATTGAGTCCTATAATTCACCCCTCCACTTT. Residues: CASSSAIESYNSPLHF.